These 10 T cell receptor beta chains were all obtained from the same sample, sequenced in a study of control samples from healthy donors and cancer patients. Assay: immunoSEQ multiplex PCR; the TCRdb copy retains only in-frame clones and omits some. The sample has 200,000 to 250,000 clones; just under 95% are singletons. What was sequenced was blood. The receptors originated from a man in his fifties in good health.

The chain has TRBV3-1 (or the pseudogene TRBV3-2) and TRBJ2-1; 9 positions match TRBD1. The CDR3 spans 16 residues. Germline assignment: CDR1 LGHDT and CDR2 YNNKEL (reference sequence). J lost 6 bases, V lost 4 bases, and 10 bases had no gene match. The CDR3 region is CASSLNTGGGGNEQFF. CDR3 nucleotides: TGTGCCAGCAGCCTAAACACAGGGGGCGGAGGCAATGAGCAGTTCTTC.

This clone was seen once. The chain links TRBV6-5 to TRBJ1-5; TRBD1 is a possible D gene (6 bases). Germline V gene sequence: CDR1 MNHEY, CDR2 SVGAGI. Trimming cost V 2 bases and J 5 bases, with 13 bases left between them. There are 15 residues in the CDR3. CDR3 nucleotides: TGTGCCAGCAGTTACGGGGGCCCGGGGTATCAGCCCCAGCATTTT. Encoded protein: CASSYGGPGYQPQHF.

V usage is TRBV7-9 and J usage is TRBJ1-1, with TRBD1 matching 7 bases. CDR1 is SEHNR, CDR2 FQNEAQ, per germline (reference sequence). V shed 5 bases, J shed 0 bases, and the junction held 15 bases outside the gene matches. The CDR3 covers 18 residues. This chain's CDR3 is CASSPRATGRTLNTEAFF. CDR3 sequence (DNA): TGTGCCAGCAGCCCCCGGGCGACAGGGAGGACATTGAACACTGAAGCTTTCTTT. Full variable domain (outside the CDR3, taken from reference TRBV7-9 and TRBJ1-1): DTGVSQNPRHKITKRGQNVTFRCDPISEHNRLYWYRQTLGQGPEFLTYFQNEAQLEKSRLLSDRFSAERPKGSFSTLEIQRTEQGDSAMYLCASSPRATGRTLNTEAFFGQGTRLTVV.

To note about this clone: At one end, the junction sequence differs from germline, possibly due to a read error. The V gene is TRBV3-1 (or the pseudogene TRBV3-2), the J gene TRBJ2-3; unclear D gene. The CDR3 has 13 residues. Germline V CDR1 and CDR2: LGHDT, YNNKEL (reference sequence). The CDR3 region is CASSQESIDAQYF. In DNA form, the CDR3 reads TGTGCCAGCAGCCAAGAGTCGATAGATGCGCAGTATTTT.

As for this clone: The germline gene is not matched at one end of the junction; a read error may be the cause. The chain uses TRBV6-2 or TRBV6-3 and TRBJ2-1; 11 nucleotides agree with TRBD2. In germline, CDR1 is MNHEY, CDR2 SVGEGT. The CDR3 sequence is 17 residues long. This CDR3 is CATSDAPVAGGYNEQFF. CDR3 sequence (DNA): TGTGCCACCAGTGACGCTCCGGTAGCGGGGGGGTACAATGAGCAGTTCTTC.

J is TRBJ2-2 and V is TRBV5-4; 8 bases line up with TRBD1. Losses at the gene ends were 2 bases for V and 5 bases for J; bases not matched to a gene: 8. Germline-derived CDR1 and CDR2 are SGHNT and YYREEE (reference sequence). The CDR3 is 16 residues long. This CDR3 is CASSFLGQGGTGELFF. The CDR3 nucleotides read TGTGCCAGCAGCTTTTTAGGACAGGGCGGTACCGGGGAGCTGTTTTTT.

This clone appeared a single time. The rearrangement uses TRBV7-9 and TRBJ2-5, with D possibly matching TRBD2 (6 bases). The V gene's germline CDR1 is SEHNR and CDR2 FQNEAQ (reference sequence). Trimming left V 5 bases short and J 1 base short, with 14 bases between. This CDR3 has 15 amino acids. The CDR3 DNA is TGTGCCAGCAGCGGGAACGGGGGATTCCAAGAGACCCAGTACTTC. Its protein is CASSGNGGFQETQYF. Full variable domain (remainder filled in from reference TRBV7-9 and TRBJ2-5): DTGVSQNPRHKITKRGQNVTFRCDPISEHNRLYWYRQTLGQGPEFLTYFQNEAQLEKSRLLSDRFSAERPKGSFSTLEIQRTEQGDSAMYLCASSGNGGFQETQYFGPGTRLLVL.

CDR3 sequence (DNA): TGTGCCAGCAGTTTACCCGGGACCGGGGAGCTGTTTTTT. It yields the protein CASSLPGTGELFF. The J gene is TRBJ2-2, the V gene TRBV27; D is ambiguous. There are 13 residues in the CDR3. Germline-derived CDR1 and CDR2 are MNHEY and SMNVEV (reference sequence). V dropped 2 bases and J dropped 5 bases, with 6 bases sitting between them.

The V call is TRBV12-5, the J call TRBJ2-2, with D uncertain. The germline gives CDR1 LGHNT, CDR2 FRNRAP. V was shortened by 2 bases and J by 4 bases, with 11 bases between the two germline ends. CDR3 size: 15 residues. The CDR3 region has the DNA TGTGCTAGTGGTTTGTCTTTATTCTTCACCGGGGAGCTGTTTTTT. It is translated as CASGLSLFFTGELFF.

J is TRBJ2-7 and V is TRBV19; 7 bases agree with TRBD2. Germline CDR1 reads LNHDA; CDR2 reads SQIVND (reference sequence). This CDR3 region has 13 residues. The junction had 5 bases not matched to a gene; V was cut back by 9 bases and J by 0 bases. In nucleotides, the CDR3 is TGTGCCAGCTCAGCGGGGATCTCCTACGAGCAGTACTTC. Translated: CASSAGISYEQYF.